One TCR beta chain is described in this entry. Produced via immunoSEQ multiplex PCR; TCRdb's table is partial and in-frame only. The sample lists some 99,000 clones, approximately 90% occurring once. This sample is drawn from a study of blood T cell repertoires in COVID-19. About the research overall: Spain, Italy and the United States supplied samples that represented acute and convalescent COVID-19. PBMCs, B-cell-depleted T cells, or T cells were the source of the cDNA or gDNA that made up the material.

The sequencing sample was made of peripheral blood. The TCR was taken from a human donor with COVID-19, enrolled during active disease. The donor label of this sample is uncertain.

The CDR3 sequence is CASSYDSSGQETQYF. The CDR3 coding sequence is TGTGCCAGCAGTTACGACTCCAGCGGCCAAGAGACCCAGTACTTC. The chain is built from TRBV6-2 or TRBV6-3 and TRBJ2-5; a possible D gene is TRBD2 (5 bases). This CDR3 is built from 15 residues. Deletions cut 2 bases from V and 1 base from J, with 11 bases between. CDR1 is MNHEY and CDR2 is SVGEGT in the germline V gene.